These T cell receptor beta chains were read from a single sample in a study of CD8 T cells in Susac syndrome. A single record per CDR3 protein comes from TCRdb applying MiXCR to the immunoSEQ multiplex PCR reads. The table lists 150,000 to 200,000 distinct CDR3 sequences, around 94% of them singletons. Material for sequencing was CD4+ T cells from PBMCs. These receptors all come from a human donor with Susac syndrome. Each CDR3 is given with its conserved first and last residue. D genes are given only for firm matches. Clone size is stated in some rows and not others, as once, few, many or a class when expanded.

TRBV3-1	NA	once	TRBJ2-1	CASSQSLGAEQFF	TGTGCCAGCAGCCAAAGTTTGGGCGCCGAGCAGTTCTTC
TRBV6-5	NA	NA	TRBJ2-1	CASSYSGRSSYNEQFF	TGTGCCAGCAGTTACTCTGGACGGTCCTCCTACAATGAGCAGTTCTTC
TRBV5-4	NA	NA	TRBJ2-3	CASSLVRQGTDTQYF	TGTGCCAGCAGCTTGGTCCGGCAGGGGACAGATACGCAGTATTTT
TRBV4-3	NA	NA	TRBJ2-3	CASSDRGPPMSDTQYF	TGCGCCAGCAGCGATCGGGGCCCGCCGATGTCAGATACGCAGTATTTT
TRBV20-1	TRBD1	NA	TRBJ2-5	CSALGQGAETQYF	TGCAGTGCCCTGGGACAGGGGGCGGAGACCCAGTACTTC
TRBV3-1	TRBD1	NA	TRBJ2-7	CASSHWDRVHEQYF	TGTGCCAGCAGCCATTGGGACAGGGTACACGAGCAGTACTTC
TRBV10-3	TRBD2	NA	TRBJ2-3	CAISESTSGGITDTQYF	TGTGCCATCAGTGAGTCAACTAGCGGGGGGATCACAGATACGCAGTATTTT
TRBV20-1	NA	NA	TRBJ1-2	CSASQSYGYTF	TGCAGTGCTAGCCAGAGCTATGGCTACACCTTC
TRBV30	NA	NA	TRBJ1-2	CAWGRDTNYGYTF	TGTGCCTGGGGGAGGGACACCAACTATGGCTACACCTTC
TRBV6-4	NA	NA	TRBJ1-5	CASSEGGNQPQHF	TGTGCCAGCAGTGAAGGGGGGAATCAGCCCCAGCATTTT
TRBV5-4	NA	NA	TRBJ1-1	CASSLMTLGEAFF	TGTGCCAGCAGCTTGATGACTCTGGGGGAAGCTTTCTTT
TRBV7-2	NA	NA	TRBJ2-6	CASSPVGTGANVLTF	TGTGCCAGCAGCCCGGTGGGGACTGGGGCCAACGTCCTGACTTTC
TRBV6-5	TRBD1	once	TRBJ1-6	CASRWTGEPYSPLHF	TGTGCCAGCAGGTGGACAGGGGAACCGTATTCACCCCTCCACTTT